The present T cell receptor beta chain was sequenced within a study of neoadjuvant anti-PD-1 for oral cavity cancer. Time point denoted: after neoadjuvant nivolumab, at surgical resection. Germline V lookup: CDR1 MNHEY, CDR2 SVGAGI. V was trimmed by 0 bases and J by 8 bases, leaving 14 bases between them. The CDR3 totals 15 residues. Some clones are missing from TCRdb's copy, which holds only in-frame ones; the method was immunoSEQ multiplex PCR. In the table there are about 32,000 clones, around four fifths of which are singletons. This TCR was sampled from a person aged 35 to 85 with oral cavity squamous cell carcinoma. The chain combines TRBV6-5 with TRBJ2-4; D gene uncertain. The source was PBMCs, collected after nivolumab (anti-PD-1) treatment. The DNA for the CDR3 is TGTGCCAGCAGTTACTCTTGGACGGTGAAGGACATTCAGTACTTC. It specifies CASSYSWTVKDIQYF.